The clone carrying this TCR beta chain was seen just once. Antigen specificity is unknown. The sample comes from a study of cytomegalovirus exposure and HLA in healthy donors. The PCR contained 60 Vbeta and 13 Jbeta primers. Assay used: immunoSEQ multiplex PCR; TCRdb lists only in-frame clones, some missing. This sample has 65,000 to 85,000 clones, with under 80% found just once. Study-wide points: V- and J-gene trimming in TCR beta was tied to a missense DCLRE1C variant by an analysis performed later.

J gave up 4 bases and V 2 bases, and 9 bases lay outside the gene matches. The CDR3 extends over 16 amino acids. The germline V gene encodes CDR1 MGHDK and CDR2 SYGVNS. The TCR comes from a male donor in good health and CMV-seropositive. Sample: PBMCs. The J gene is TRBJ2-3, the V gene TRBV25-1; TRBD1 matches at 7 bases. For the CDR3, the DNA is TGTGCCAGCAGTGAAGGGAACAGGGGTTTTGCAGATACGCAGTATTTT. This codes for CASSEGNRGFADTQYF.